These 10 T cell receptor beta chains originate from one sample sequenced in a study of blood T cell repertoires in COVID-19. Produced via immunoSEQ multiplex PCR; TCRdb's table is partial and in-frame only. The sample has roughly 250,000 clones, approximately 82% seen once. What was sequenced was peripheral blood. These receptors were obtained from a woman older than 75 with active or convalescent COVID-19.

This chain joins TRBV28 and TRBJ2-1; D not certain. The CDR3 runs 14 residues. Between the trimmed V and J ends, which lost 2 bases and 4 bases, there was a span of 9 bases. Per the germline V gene, CDR1 is MDHEN and CDR2 is SYDVKM. The CDR3 nucleotides are TGTGCCAGCAGTTTAGGTCAGTCTTACAATGAGCAGTTCTTC. As protein: CASSLGQSYNEQFF.

The rearrangement links TRBV5-1 to TRBJ1-1; D uncertain. Germline V gene data show CDR1 as SGHRS and CDR2 as YFSETQ. The CDR3 is made up of 19 amino acids. V lost 0 bases and J 1 base, leaving 22 bases between the germline ends. The CDR3 here is CASSLAFSGRGGGNTEAFF. Written as DNA, the CDR3 is TGCGCCAGCAGCTTGGCTTTTAGCGGCAGAGGAGGTGGGAACACTGAAGCTTTCTTT.

This chain uses TRBV20-1 with TRBJ2-1, with no clear D. Germline V gives CDR1 DFQATT, CDR2 SNEGSKA (reference sequence). The CDR3 totals 11 residues. Trimming cost V 3 bases and J 10 bases, with 10 bases left between them. CDR3 in amino acids: CSASSTEEQFF. CDR3 nucleotide sequence: TGCAGTGCTAGCAGCACAGAGGAGCAGTTCTTC.

The J gene is TRBJ2-5, the V gene TRBV5-6; maybe TRBD1 (5 bases). Germline assignment: CDR1 SGHDT and CDR2 YYEEEE. V was clipped by 1 base and J by 2 bases, with 12 bases between them. CDR3 length: 15 amino acids. The CDR3 here is CASSLYYRPQETQYF. CDR3 nucleotide sequence: TGTGCCAGCAGCTTGTATTACAGGCCTCAAGAGACCCAGTACTTC.

The rearrangement joins TRBV10-1 to TRBJ2-3; 8 bases map to TRBD1. CDR3 length: 14 residues. The ends lost 6 bases at V and 2 bases at J; junction bases unmatched: 4. The germline V gene encodes CDR1 WNHNN and CDR2 SYGVQD (reference sequence). CDR3 sequence reads: CASSSGQDTDTQYF. As DNA, the CDR3 is TGCGCCAGCAGCTCGGGACAGGACACAGATACGCAGTATTTT.

This clone was seen a few times. The rearrangement links TRBV5-1 to TRBJ1-1, with D uncertain. The CDR3 consists of 15 residues. Between the trimmed V and J ends, which lost 3 bases and 0 bases, there was a span of 12 bases. Germline V gene sequence: CDR1 SGHRS, CDR2 YFSETQ. The CDR3 is CASSWAISMNTEAFF. The CDR3 region has the DNA TGCGCCAGCAGCTGGGCGATCAGCATGAACACTGAAGCTTTCTTT.

The V and J genes are TRBV5-5 and TRBJ1-3; possible D gene TRBD1, 6 bases. V was shortened by 5 bases and J by 4 bases, with 13 bases between the two germline ends. Per germline, CDR1 SGHKS and CDR2 YYEKEE (reference sequence). CDR3 length: 14 amino acids. The CDR3 is CASRPTGSGNTIYF. In DNA form, the CDR3 reads TGTGCCAGCAGACCCACAGGGTCCGGAAACACCATATATTTT. Together with reference TRBV5-5 and TRBJ1-3, the CDR3 gives the full variable domain: DAGVTQSPTHLIKTRGQQVTLRCSPISGHKSVSWYQQVLGQGPQFIFQYYEKEERGRGNFPDRFSARQFPNYSSELNVNALLLGDSALYLCASRPTGSGNTIYFGEGSWLTVV.

The chain links TRBV2 to TRBJ2-5; TRBD2 aligns across 9 bases. V gave up 7 bases and J gave up 5 bases; unmatched junction bases: 8. CDR1 is SNHLY and CDR2 is FYNNEI in the germline V gene. The CDR3 contains 14 residues. The CDR3 bases are TGTGCCAGCAACGGCGGGGGGGCCGGGGAGACCCAGTACTTC. The encoded protein is CASNGGGAGETQYF. The entire variable domain, with the rest obtained from reference TRBV2 and TRBJ2-5, is as follows: EPEVTQTPSHQVTQMGQEVILRCVPISNHLYFYWYRQILGQKVEFLVSFYNNEISEKSEIFDDQFSVERPDGSNFTLKIRSTKLEDSAMYFCASNGGGAGETQYFGPGTRLLVL.

The rearrangement uses TRBV7-2 and TRBJ2-6; a possible D gene is TRBD1 (5 bases). Germline V gene data show CDR1 as SGHTA and CDR2 as FQGNSA. Trimming pared 0 bases from V and 3 bases from J, leaving 6 bases between. The CDR3 contains 15 residues. The CDR3 DNA sequence: TGTGCCAGCAGCTTAGCAGGGGATGGGGCCAACGTCCTGACTTTC. Translating it yields CASSLAGDGANVLTF.

This clone came up once. The chain uses TRBV28 and TRBJ2-1; D may be TRBD2 (7 bases). Germline lookup yields CDR1 MDHEN and CDR2 SYDVKM. The length of the CDR3 is 17 residues. V lost 3 bases and J lost 0, with 15 bases in between. As DNA, the CDR3 is TGTGCCAGCAGTTTGGGGGGGGCCCCCAGCTCCTACAATGAGCAGTTCTTC. This gives the protein CASSLGGAPSSYNEQFF. Drawing the rest from reference TRBV28 and TRBJ2-1, the complete variable domain is DVKVTQSSRYLVKRTGEKVFLECVQDMDHENMFWYRQDPGLGLRLIYFSYDVKMKEKGDIPEGYSVSREKKERFSLILESASTNQTSMYLCASSLGGAPSSYNEQFFGPGTRLTVL.